The rows below give T cell receptor beta chains drawn from one sample of a study of CD8 T cells in ankylosing spondylitis. Via MiXCR, TCRdb re-called the 5' RACE reads, giving one row per CDR3 protein. This sample has about 350,000 distinct CDR3 sequences; roughly 22% occur once, and the top ten carry 10% to 15%. The sample was blood, either unsorted or a sorted T cell fraction (not recorded which). The receptors come from a male donor with ankylosing spondylitis or in good health (not recorded which). Each CDR3 is given with its conserved first and last residue. D genes are given only for firm matches. Size tells how often a clone was seen (once, few, many) or the class of an expanded clone, and some rows leave it out.

abundance | d_gene | j_gene | v_gene | CDR3nt | CDR3aa
few | NA | TRBJ2-7 | TRBV29-1 | TGCAGCGCTATTAGCGGATACGAGCAGTACTTC | CSAISGYEQYF
NA | NA | TRBJ2-5 | TRBV7-6 | TGTGCCAGCAGCTTAGCGCACACACCCGGGGAGACCCAGTACTTC | CASSLAHTPGETQYF
few | NA | TRBJ2-2 | TRBV12-5 | TGTGCTAGTGGCCTAGGTCGCGCCGGGGAGCTGTTTTTT | CASGLGRAGELFF
NA | TRBD1 | TRBJ2-5 | TRBV7-9 | TGTGCCAGCAGCTCCCTGGACAGGGTTGGGGAGACCCAGTACTTC | CASSSLDRVGETQYF
many | NA | TRBJ2-1 | TRBV12-3/TRBV12-4 | TGTGCCAGCAGTTTAGCAGGGACCTACAATGAGCAGTTCTTC | CASSLAGTYNEQFF
NA | TRBD2 | TRBJ2-3 | TRBV29-1 | TGCAGTCTAGGAGTGGCGGGGGGCACAGATACGCAGTATTTT | CSLGVAGGTDTQYF
NA | TRBD2 | TRBJ2-1 | TRBV9 | TGTGCCAGCAGCGACCTAACTAGCGGGGGACCCTACAATGAGCAGTTCTTC | CASSDLTSGGPYNEQFF
NA | TRBD2 | TRBJ2-1 | TRBV29-1 | TGCAGCGTTGAAAGTGGGCTAGCGGGGGGCCCTGGGATGTTCTTC | CSVESGLAGGPGMFF
NA | NA | TRBJ2-2 | TRBV25-1 | TGTGCCAGCAGTGAATTCCAGGGGAACACCGGGGAGCTGTTTTTT | CASSEFQGNTGELFF
NA | TRBD2 | TRBJ2-3 | TRBV28 | TGTGCCATCTCGGGGGGGGACGATACGCAGTATTTT | CAISGGDDTQYF
few | NA | TRBJ2-1 | TRBV9 | TGTGCCAGCAGCGTAGGAGGGGCATCCTACAATGAGCAGTTCTTC | CASSVGGASYNEQFF
few | TRBD2 | TRBJ2-7 | TRBV27 | TGTGCCAGCAGCCCCGTGGGGGGGAAGGACGAGCAGTACTTC | CASSPVGGKDEQYF
NA | NA | TRBJ2-3 | TRBV12-3/TRBV12-4 | TGTGCCATCAGTTTAGCGCTAAAGGGACCAGTGAACACAGATACGCAGTATTTT | CAISLALKGPVNTDTQYF
NA | NA | TRBJ2-1 | TRBV5-8 | TGTGCCAGCAGCTCACGTCCCGGTTACAATGAGCAGTTCTTC | CASSSRPGYNEQFF
few | TRBD1 | TRBJ2-7 | TRBV28 | TGTGCCAGCAGTGCGCCCGAGACAGGGGGCTCCTACGAGCAGTACTTC | CASSAPETGGSYEQYF
few | TRBD2 | TRBJ2-3 | TRBV27 | TGTGCCAGCAGTCCCCCAGGAGCGGGGATCACAGATACGCAGTATTTT | CASSPPGAGITDTQYF
NA | TRBD2 | TRBJ2-5 | TRBV9 | TGTGCCAGCAGCGGAAGCCCTGGAGCGGGGGATCAAGAGACCCAGTACTTC | CASSGSPGAGDQETQYF
NA | NA | TRBJ2-3 | TRBV7-6 | TGTGCCAGCAGCGCTAGGGGATCGGGCCTATTGGGCACAGATACGCAGTATTTT | CASSARGSGLLGTDTQYF
few | TRBD2 | TRBJ2-5 | TRBV28 | TGTGCCAGCAGTTTAGGGACTAGCGGGGGGGTGCGATGGAGAGAGACCCAGTACTTC | CASSLGTSGGVRWRETQYF
few | NA | TRBJ2-5 | TRBV11-2 | TGTGCCAGCAGCTATTATATAGGACCGGGGGAGACCCAGTACTTC | CASSYYIGPGETQYF
few | NA | TRBJ1-2 | TRBV12-3/TRBV12-4 | TGTGCCAGCAGTTTGATGGGGAACTATGGCTACACCTTC | CASSLMGNYGYTF
few | TRBD2 | TRBJ2-1 | TRBV20-1 | TGCAGTGCTAGAGATCTTGTGCGGGGGGGCCTTCGTGAGCAGTTCTTC | CSARDLVRGGLREQFF
few | TRBD2 | TRBJ2-7 | TRBV11-2 | TGTGCCAGCAGCTTAGTACTAGCGGGCCTCTACGAGCAGTACTTC | CASSLVLAGLYEQYF
NA | NA | TRBJ2-7 | TRBV7-9 | TGTGCCAGCACCAACTCAGACCGTTCCTACGAGCAGTACTTC | CASTNSDRSYEQYF
NA | NA | TRBJ2-5 | TRBV15 | TGTGCCACCAGCAGAGATGCGGGAACTCAAGAGACCCAGTACTTC | CATSRDAGTQETQYF
few | NA | TRBJ2-3 | TRBV20-1 | TGCAGTGCTTCGCGACCAACTGGGGACCTAAGCACAGATACGCAGTATTTT | CSASRPTGDLSTDTQYF
NA | TRBD1 | TRBJ1-5 | TRBV28 | TGTGCCAGCAGTTTTCGACAGGGGGGGAATCAGCCCCAGCATTTT | CASSFRQGGNQPQHF
NA | NA | TRBJ2-7 | TRBV6-1 | TGTGCCAGCAGGCCAACATTAACCTACGAGCAGTACTTC | CASRPTLTYEQYF
few | NA | TRBJ2-6 | TRBV14 | TGTGCCAGCAACCAGGCTGGGGCCAACGTCCTGACTTTC | CASNQAGANVLTF
few | TRBD1 | TRBJ2-3 | TRBV25-1 | TGTGCCAGCCGGACAGGGGACACTAGCACAGATACGCAGTATTTT | CASRTGDTSTDTQYF
few | NA | TRBJ2-1 | TRBV20-1 | TGCAGTGCCACCGGCACGGCTAGCTCCTACAATGAGCAGTTCTTC | CSATGTASSYNEQFF
NA | NA | TRBJ2-1 | TRBV18 | TGTGCCAGCTCACTCAGGGGGGACTCCTACAATGAGCAGTTCTTC | CASSLRGDSYNEQFF
NA | TRBD1 | TRBJ2-7 | TRBV4-1 | TGCGCCAGCAGCCAGCGACAGGGCGATGACTACGAGCAGTACTTC | CASSQRQGDDYEQYF
NA | NA | TRBJ2-5 | TRBV7-9 | TGTGCCAGCAGCCCCTCCGCAGACGAGACCCAGTACTTC | CASSPSADETQYF
many | TRBD2 | TRBJ2-1 | TRBV11-2 | TGTGCCAGCGCTCTGGGGGGACTAGCGGGGAGAGGAGGGTCCTACAATGAGCAGTTCTTC | CASALGGLAGRGGSYNEQFF
NA | TRBD1 | TRBJ2-1 | TRBV25-1 | TGTGCCAGCAGTGTCGTGACAGGGGGCTCCAATGAGCAGTTCTTC | CASSVVTGGSNEQFF
few | NA | TRBJ1-3 | TRBV7-9 | TGTGCCAGCAGCCAGGACGAAGGCGGGGACACCATATATTTT | CASSQDEGGDTIYF
NA | TRBD1 | TRBJ2-2 | TRBV10-3 | TGTGCCATCAGTGAAGTCGCGACAGGGGAAACCGGGGAGCTGTTTTTT | CAISEVATGETGELFF
NA | NA | TRBJ1-2 | TRBV29-1 | TGCAGCGCCCGGGTGGGGGCTTATGGCTACACCTTC | CSARVGAYGYTF
NA | TRBD2 | TRBJ2-1 | TRBV4-1 | TGCGCCAGCAGCCAAGGCCATAGCGGGGAGTGGAATGAGCAGTTCTTC | CASSQGHSGEWNEQFF
NA | NA | TRBJ2-5 | TRBV4-1 | TGCGCCAGCAGCCAAGATAACGTGGCTAGCGAGCTCCAAGAGACCCAGTACTTC | CASSQDNVASELQETQYF
few | NA | TRBJ2-2 | TRBV20-1 | TGCAGTGCTAGATTGATGGACGTCGGGGAGCTGTTTTTT | CSARLMDVGELFF
NA | NA | TRBJ2-7 | TRBV21-1 | TGTGCCAGCAGCAAATCCTCCAAGGGGCCCAGACCCTACGAGCAGTACTTC | CASSKSSKGPRPYEQYF
NA | TRBD1 | TRBJ2-3 | TRBV20-1 | TGCAGTGCTAGGACCCCCCGGGACAGCACGGATACGCAGTATTTT | CSARTPRDSTDTQYF